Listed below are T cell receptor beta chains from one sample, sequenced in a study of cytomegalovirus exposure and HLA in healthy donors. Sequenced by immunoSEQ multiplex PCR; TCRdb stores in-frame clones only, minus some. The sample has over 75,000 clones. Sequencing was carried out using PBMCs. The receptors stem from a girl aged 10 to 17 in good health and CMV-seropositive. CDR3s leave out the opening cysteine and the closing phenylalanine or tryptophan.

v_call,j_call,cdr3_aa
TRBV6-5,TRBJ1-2,ASSQGQNYGYT
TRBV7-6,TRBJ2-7,ASSQTWRDEQY
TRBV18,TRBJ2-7,ASSPPGQGGGQY
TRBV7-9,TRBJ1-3,ASTRQGQGTGNTIY
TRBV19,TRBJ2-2,ASSIKIFGSGELF
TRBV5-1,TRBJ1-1,ASSWDRMNTEAF
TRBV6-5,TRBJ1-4,ASSYNSASHNEKLF
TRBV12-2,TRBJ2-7,ASRLALGQGYEQY
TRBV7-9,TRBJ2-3,ASSGGHTDTQY
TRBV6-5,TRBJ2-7,ASGSAGSAEQY
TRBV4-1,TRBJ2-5,ASSHAFQGRETQY
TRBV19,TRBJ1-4,ASRRGGDNEKLF
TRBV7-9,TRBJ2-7,ASSSLGTGSSYEQY
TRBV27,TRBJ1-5,ASSKALGNQPQH
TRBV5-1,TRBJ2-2,ASSSGTSTGELF
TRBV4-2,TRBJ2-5,ASSQEYQETQY
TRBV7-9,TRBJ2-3,AARTGSTDTQY
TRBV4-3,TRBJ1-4,ASSHSPDGFWEKLF
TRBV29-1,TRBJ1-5,SVEEVRDGQPQH
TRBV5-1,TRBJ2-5,ASSLMDREGETQY
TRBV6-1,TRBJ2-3,ASSPWRRADTQY
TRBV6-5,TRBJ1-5,ASSWSQDRNQPQH
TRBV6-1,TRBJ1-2,ASSELPGVRDSLWGYT
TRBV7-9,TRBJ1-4,ASSIDSNEKLF
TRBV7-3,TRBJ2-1,ASSSTHRGGDEQF
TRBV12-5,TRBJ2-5,ASGLVLTGEAETQY
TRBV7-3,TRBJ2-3,ASSSAPGLGTDTQY
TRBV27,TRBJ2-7,ASSPAGPFPYEQY
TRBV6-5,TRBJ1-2,ASSYWGLGGGYT
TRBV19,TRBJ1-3,ASSVPGNTIY
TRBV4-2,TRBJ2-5,ASSNSGEENQETQY
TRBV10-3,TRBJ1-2,AISESAPRGYT
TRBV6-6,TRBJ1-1,ASSSGTAQNTEAF
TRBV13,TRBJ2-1,ASSSPGTHGHEQF
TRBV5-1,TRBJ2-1,ASSLLGQGTDNEQF
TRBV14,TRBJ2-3,ASQLAGGLGDTQY
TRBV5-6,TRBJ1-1,ASSRLRGAGTEAF
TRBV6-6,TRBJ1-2,ATVQGSANYGYT
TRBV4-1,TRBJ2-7,ASSQITGQVYEQY
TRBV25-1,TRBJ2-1,ASSGRDRYNEQF
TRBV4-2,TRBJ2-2,ASSQPRDTRTGELF
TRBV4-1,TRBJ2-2,ASSPFSGGDPGELF
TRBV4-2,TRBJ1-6,ASSQDRNRDDSPLH
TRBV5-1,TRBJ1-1,ASSPDGQGHTEAF